The 21 T cell receptor beta chains below come from one sample, sequenced in a study of T cell responses to AZD1222 COVID-19 vaccine (dated by TCRdb to the early 2020s). Taken with the paper, the label for time point translates to: baseline before first vaccination. Libraries came from the immunoSEQ multiplex PCR assay. TCRdb carries this immuneACCESS record with in-frame sequences only. Its versions omit some clonotypes, under half of them owing to an unresolved V gene in the studies checked, with the rest unexplained. The sample data list some 130,000 clones, and around 84% of these were observed just once. The ten largest clones represent over 3.5% of the sample. This specimen consisted of peripheral blood, obtained on day 0 of AZD1222 vaccination. Every receptor here comes from an adult in good health.

In nucleotides, the CDR3 is TGTGCCAGCAGTCCCCGGGACAGGATAAGCGAGCAGTACTTC. Translation gives CASSPRDRISEQYF. The rearrangement uses TRBV28 and TRBJ2-7; 8 positions match TRBD1. Germline CDR1 and CDR2: MDHEN and SYDVKM. This CDR3 is 14 amino acids long. V gave up 5 bases and J gave up 6 bases; unmatched junction bases: 9.

CDR3 sequence reads: CASIRGFGNTEAFF. CDR3 bases: TGTGCCAGCATCCGGGGTTTTGGGAACACTGAAGCTTTCTTT. This rearrangement joins TRBV2 to TRBJ1-1, with D uncertain. Germline V gene sequence: CDR1 SNHLY, CDR2 FYNNEI. CDR3 length: 14 amino acids. The germline V and J ends were trimmed by 7 bases and 1 base, with 13 bases remaining between them.

The chain couples TRBV5-1 to TRBJ2-1; TRBD1 matches 9 bases. There are 14 residues in the CDR3. The junction had 7 bases not matched to a gene; V was cut back by 6 bases and J by 6 bases. Germline CDR1 is SGHRS and CDR2 is YFSETQ. The CDR3 sequence is CASNRDREVNEQFF. CDR3 nucleotides: TGCGCCAGCAACCGGGACAGGGAGGTCAATGAGCAGTTCTTC. Full variable domain (missing parts from reference TRBV5-1 and TRBJ2-1): KAGVTQTPRYLIKTRGQQVTLSCSPISGHRSVSWYQQTPGQGLQFLFEYFSETQRNKGNFPGRFSGRQFSNSRSEMNVSTLELGDSALYLCASNRDREVNEQFFGPGTRLTVL.

The rearrangement links TRBV19 to TRBJ1-3; D not resolved. With 5 bases removed from V and 1 base from J, the gap between germline ends came to 6 bases. CDR3 length equals 13 residues. Germline V gives CDR1 LNHDA, CDR2 SQIVND (reference sequence). The CDR3 loop reads CASSPFSGNTIYF. CDR3 DNA: TGTGCCAGTAGTCCCTTTTCTGGAAACACCATATATTTT.

This chain joins TRBV7-3 and TRBJ1-1, with a weak D call TRBD1 (6 bases). The V end was cut by 5 bases, the J end by 3 bases, with 16 bases between. The CDR3 extends over 15 amino acids. CDR1 and CDR2 from the germline V gene are SGHTA and FQGTGA. CDR3 nucleotide sequence: TGTGCCAGCAGCCCTGGACAGCCGGGGGACACTGAAGCTTTCTTT. Amino acid sequence: CASSPGQPGDTEAFF.

This clone has a single count. The J gene is TRBJ1-2, the V gene TRBV5-4; TRBD1 agrees at 7 bases. J was trimmed by 3 bases and V by 0 bases; bases with no gene match: 5. CDR3 size: 15 residues. CDR1 is SGHNT, CDR2 YYREEE, per germline (reference sequence). The CDR3 bases are TGTGCCAGCAGCTTGGAAAAGAGGGGGCACTATGGCTACACCTTC. It yields the protein CASSLEKRGHYGYTF.

The J gene is TRBJ1-6, the V gene TRBV5-4, with TRBD1 matching 11 bases. CDR1 is SGHNT, CDR2 YYREEE, per germline (reference sequence). The V gene end was trimmed by 4 bases and the J gene end by 6 bases; junction bases not matched to a gene: 12. The CDR3 extends over 18 amino acids. The CDR3: CASSPNPGQGASNSPLHF. The CDR3 DNA reads TGTGCCAGCAGCCCAAACCCAGGACAGGGGGCAAGTAATTCACCCCTCCACTTT.

The chain is built from TRBV3-1 (or the pseudogene TRBV3-2) and TRBJ2-7; 13 nucleotides align to TRBD2. CDR1 is LGHDT, CDR2 YNNKEL, per germline (reference sequence). J gave up 5 bases and V 10 bases, and 5 bases lay outside the gene matches. The CDR3 extends over 13 amino acids. The CDR3: CATRTSGGNEQYF. The CDR3 DNA sequence: TGTGCCACCCGGACTAGCGGGGGCAACGAGCAGTACTTC.

The J gene is TRBJ2-1, the V gene TRBV7-2, with 10 bases that match TRBD2. The junction had 13 bases not matched to a gene; V was cut back by 4 bases and J by 7 bases. The CDR3 runs to 17 residues. The germline V gene has CDR1 SGHTA and CDR2 FQGNSA. The CDR3 here is CASSSPAFGLAVNEQFF. The DNA for the CDR3 is TGTGCCAGCAGCTCCCCAGCCTTTGGACTAGCGGTAAATGAGCAGTTCTTC.

The chain combines TRBV19 with TRBJ1-1, with D possibly TRBD1 on 5 matching bases. This CDR3 has 15 amino acids. The V end lost 7 bases, the J end lost 3 bases, and 18 bases lay between the germline ends. CDR1 and CDR2 (germline): LNHDA, SQIVND (reference sequence). The CDR3 sequence: CASIKGGGRYTEAFF. The CDR3 nucleotides read TGTGCCAGTATCAAGGGTGGGGGACGGTACACTGAAGCTTTCTTT. The complete variable domain, with remaining parts taken from reference TRBV19 and TRBJ1-1, reads DGGITQSPKYLFRKEGQNVTLSCEQNLNHDAMYWYRQDPGQGLRLIYYSQIVNDFQKGDIAEGYSVSREKKESFPLTVTSAQKNPTAFYLCASIKGGGRYTEAFFGQGTRLTVV.

This clone was counted between two and nine times. The CDR3 DNA reads as TGTGCCAGCAAAGTTTACCGGGGGCTTGCAGATACGCAGTATTTT. The encoded protein is CASKVYRGLADTQYF. The chain carries TRBV27 and TRBJ2-3, with D tentatively TRBD1 or TRBD2 (6 bases each). The germline CDR1 and CDR2 sequences are MNHEY and SMNVEV (reference sequence). The V and J ends lost 7 bases and 4 bases respectively, with 18 bases between them. The CDR3 consists of 15 residues.

The rearrangement links TRBV5-5 to TRBJ2-5; D not resolved. The end of the DNA aligns better with TRBJ2-7, so the J call may be wrong. Germline-derived CDR1 and CDR2 are SGHKS and YYEKEE (reference sequence). The CDR3 loop spans 15 amino acids. As DNA, the CDR3 is TGTGCCAGCAGCTCACGAGGTGGCAGCCCCTACGAGCAGTACTTC. Its translation is CASSSRGGSPYEQYF.

This sequence joins TRBV19 and TRBJ1-1; the D gene is possibly TRBD1 (5 bases). The germline CDR1 and CDR2 sequences are LNHDA and SQIVND (reference sequence). The CDR3 has 16 residues. V shed 3 bases and J shed 5 bases, with 19 bases lying between them. This CDR3 reads CASSMLTVGPETEAFF. In DNA form, the CDR3 reads TGTGCCAGTAGTATGTTAACCGTGGGGCCGGAAACTGAAGCTTTCTTT.

The CDR3 loop is CSARRDPDHTF. CDR3 coding DNA: TGCAGTGCTAGACGGGACCCGGACCACACCTTC. The genes are TRBV20-1 and TRBJ1-2; D may be TRBD1 (5 bases). V was cut by 2 bases and J by 12 bases, with 13 bases left in between. Germline V gene lookup returns CDR1 DFQATT and CDR2 SNEGSKA (reference sequence). The CDR3 loop spans 11 amino acids.

This clone occurred once. V gene TRBV14 combines with J gene TRBJ2-1; D call uncertain. V lost 1 base and J lost 6, with 1 base in between. The CDR3 runs to 11 residues. CDR1 and CDR2 from the germline V gene are SGHDN and FVKESK. The CDR3 spells CASSQGNEQFF. CDR3 DNA sequence: TGTGCCAGCAGCCAAGGCAATGAGCAGTTCTTC.

This chain uses TRBV6-1 with TRBJ1-1, with no clear D. Trimming left V 2 bases short and J 5 bases short, with 9 bases between. CDR3 length equals 13 residues. The germline gives CDR1 MNHNS, CDR2 SASEGT. CDR3 coding DNA: TGTGCCAGCAGTGAATTCGACGAAACTGAAGCTTTCTTT. Encoded protein: CASSEFDETEAFF.

This clone was seen only once. The chain joins TRBV19 to TRBJ1-2, with 7 bases fitting TRBD1. The trim removed 5 bases at V and 1 base at J, leaving 10 bases unmatched. The CDR3 loop spans 16 amino acids. From germline, CDR1 is LNHDA and CDR2 SQIVND (reference sequence). The chain's CDR3 is CASSRQVRGNNYGYTF. The DNA for the CDR3 is TGTGCCAGTAGTCGCCAAGTCAGGGGGAATAACTATGGCTACACCTTC.

The chain is built from TRBV5-1 and TRBJ2-5; D may be TRBD1 or TRBD2 (5 bases each). The V end was cut by 0 bases, the J end by 4 bases, with 16 bases between. Germline lookup yields CDR1 SGHRS and CDR2 YFSETQ. This CDR3 comprises 16 residues. The CDR3 reads CASSLEPGLKGETQYF. DNA of the CDR3: TGCGCCAGCAGCTTGGAGCCGGGGCTCAAGGGAGAGACCCAGTACTTC.

J is TRBJ1-4 and V is TRBV5-4; maybe TRBD1 (6 bases). V was pared by 4 bases and J by 0 bases, with 13 bases between. Germline-derived CDR1 and CDR2 are SGHNT and YYREEE (reference sequence). The CDR3 is 16 amino acids. The CDR3 sequence: CASSLDSRSTNEKLFF. In nucleotides, the CDR3 is TGTGCCAGCAGCCTGGACAGTCGATCAACTAATGAAAAACTGTTTTTT.

Concerning this clone: The identical CDR3 is also encoded by other nucleotide sequences in the sample. This rearrangement joins TRBV19 to TRBJ1-5; 9 bases fit TRBD1. CDR3 size: 13 residues. Germline CDR1 is LNHDA and CDR2 is SQIVND (reference sequence). V dropped 8 bases and J dropped 3; count of bases not matched to a gene: 2. The DNA of the CDR3 is TGTGCCAGTGGGGACAGGGTCAATCAGCCCCAGCATTTT. Its translation is CASGDRVNQPQHF.

The rearrangement uses TRBV28 and TRBJ1-5; the D gene is possibly TRBD1 (6 bases). Trimming removed 7 bases from V and 5 bases from J, with 24 bases in between. This CDR3 spans 17 amino acids. Germline CDR1 and CDR2: MDHEN and SYDVKM. This CDR3 is CASNSRWDIQSDQPQHF. CDR3 bases: TGTGCCAGCAATTCAAGATGGGACATACAATCTGATCAGCCCCAGCATTTT.